This entry is about one T cell receptor (beta chain). Original processing methods: Owing to the provision of junction-only sequences devoid of quality scores by immunoSEQ, filtering differed. Only in-frame clones appear in the TCRdb table, and some are missing; sequencing was by immunoSEQ multiplex PCR. V and J calls plus clone size are reproduced from that table; the DNA served to infer D and trimming. The sample contains over a million clones, 70% to 80% of which appear only once. This CDR3 is built from 14 residues. CDR1 is SQVTM and CDR2 is ANQGSEA in the germline V gene. Trimming cost V 4 bases and J 5 bases, with 16 bases left between them. These data originate in a study of shared clonotypes between healthy human individuals.

The sequenced sample was memory CD4+ T cells from PBMCs. Subset noted: CD45RA-negative fraction. This sequence joins TRBV29-1 and TRBJ2-3; tentatively, D is TRBD1 (7 bases). The clonotype comes from a man in his late teens or twenties in good health. Some clones in this sample may be carry-over from other donors' samples. The CDR3 protein is CSVGPGGNQDTQYF. The CDR3 DNA reads TGCAGCGTTGGCCCAGGGGGGAACCAAGATACGCAGTATTTT.